This passage covers 19 T cell receptor beta chains from one sample sequenced in a study of CD8+CD57+ T cells in acquired aplastic anemia (dated by TCRdb to the late 2010s). Sequencing took place on an Illumina HiSeq 2000. Genomic DNA served as template for TCR beta VDJ combination and CDR3 sequence profiling. TCRdb reprocessed the public reads (quality trimming at Q25 with fastp, clone calling with MiXCR) and kept in-frame beta chains. Rows are combined by CDR3 protein, so each entry shows the most common genes and DNA. The sample data list some 240,000 distinct CDR3 sequences, and roughly 35% of these were observed just once. Clones ranked in the top ten supply about 1.1% of the sample. The material sequenced was sorted CD4+, CD8+, or CD8+CD57+ T cells (not recorded which) from PBMCs. The receptors stem from a human donor in good health, serving as a control.

This clonotype was detected many times. This chain joins TRBV5-1 and TRBJ1-2, with 9 bases aligning to TRBD1. Trimming took 4 bases from V and 6 from J; bases not matched to a gene: 10. The CDR3 spans 15 residues. CDR1 and CDR2 (germline): SGHRS, YFSETQ. The DNA for the CDR3 is TGCGCCAGCAGCATGGAGGGACAGGGACTAGATGGCTACACCTTC. Its protein is CASSMEGQGLDGYTF.

The chain carries TRBV11-2 and TRBJ2-1, with 12 bases fitting TRBD2. This CDR3 is 15 amino acids long. With 5 bases clipped from V and 9 bases from J, the junction kept 8 bases outside the gene matches. Germline assignment: CDR1 SGHAT and CDR2 FQNNGV. CDR3 region: CASSVTSGGRGEQFF. The CDR3 DNA sequence: TGTGCCAGCAGCGTAACTAGCGGGGGGCGGGGTGAGCAGTTCTTC.

This clonotype was counted at least ten times. The chain joins TRBV20-1 to TRBJ1-2, with TRBD1 matching 7 bases. The CDR3 is made up of 15 amino acids. Trimming cost V 3 bases and J 0 bases; bases outside gene matches: 7. The germline V gene has CDR1 DFQATT and CDR2 SNEGSKA (reference sequence). CDR3 in DNA: TGCAGTGCTAGTAACCCACAGGGGCCTAACTATGGCTACACCTTC. Protein: CSASNPQGPNYGYTF.

This clonotype has a count of ten or more. The rearrangement joins TRBV9 to TRBJ1-4; 7 bases are a match to TRBD1. Germline CDR1 is SGDLS and CDR2 is YYNGEE. The CDR3 spans 14 residues. The V segment lost 3 bases and the J segment 2 bases; nucleotides outside the gene matches: 1. CDR3 sequence: CASSAQGTNEKLFF. In nucleotides, the CDR3 is TGTGCCAGCAGCGCACAGGGGACTAATGAAAAACTGTTTTTT.

With regard to this clonotype: Possible read error: a much larger clone is one base away. This rearrangement joins TRBV7-9 to TRBJ2-7; 7 bases match TRBD2. Germline lookup yields CDR1 SEHNR and CDR2 FQNEAQ (reference sequence). The CDR3 runs 13 residues. The CDR3 coding sequence is TGTGCCAGCAGTGGGGGACTATCCTACGAGCTGTACTTC. It codes for CASSGGLSYELYF.

This clonotype was picked up many times. The chain recombines TRBV15 with TRBJ1-1; D gene uncertain. The germline V and J ends were trimmed by 3 bases and 5 bases, with 10 bases remaining between them. From germline, CDR1 is LNHNV and CDR2 YYDKDF (reference sequence). This CDR3 is 13 amino acids long. CDR3 loop: CATSRGDTTEAFF. The CDR3, as DNA: TGTGCCACCAGCAGGGGTGACACGACTGAAGCTTTCTTT.

This clonotype has a count of ten or more. The chain carries TRBV7-2 and TRBJ1-1; no clear D. Trimming removed 1 base from V and 4 bases from J, with 13 bases in between. Per germline, CDR1 SGHTA and CDR2 FQGNSA. The CDR3 loop spans 15 amino acids. The CDR3 bases are TGTGCCAGCAGCTTAGTTGCCGACCCCAGCACTGAAGCTTTCTTT. This codes for CASSLVADPSTEAFF.

This clonotype was seen ten or more times. V and J are TRBV29-1 and TRBJ1-1; D possibly corresponds to TRBD1 (5 bases). The length of the CDR3 is 12 residues. V lost 4 bases and J 4 bases, leaving 10 bases between the germline ends. The germline CDR1 and CDR2 sequences are SQVTM and ANQGSEA. CDR3 residues: CSVGWGFTEAFF. The CDR3 DNA is TGCAGCGTTGGTTGGGGGTTCACTGAAGCTTTCTTT.

In its sample, this clonotype was seen many times. The chain combines TRBV2 with TRBJ2-7; D remains unclear. Trimming took 6 bases from V and 5 from J, leaving 11 bases between them. In germline, CDR1 is SNHLY, CDR2 FYNNEI. The CDR3 length is 12 residues. The CDR3 is CASSETRNEQYF. In DNA form, the CDR3 reads TGTGCCAGCAGCGAAACTCGAAACGAGCAGTACTTC.

This clonotype came up many times. The chain has TRBV11-2 and TRBJ1-2, with a tentative D call TRBD1 (6 bases). The CDR3 loop spans 17 amino acids. Germline V CDR1 and CDR2: SGHAT, FQNNGV. Trimming pared 2 bases from V and 3 bases from J, leaving 19 bases between. This chain's CDR3 is CASSLYPEDSGDYGYTF. DNA of the CDR3: TGTGCCAGCAGCTTATACCCGGAGGACAGTGGGGACTATGGCTACACCTTC.

The chain combines TRBV4-1 with TRBJ2-1; no clear D gene. The CDR3 has 14 amino acids. Looked up from germline, CDR1 is MGHRA and CDR2 is YSYEKL. The ends were cut back, 2 bases at V and 7 bases at J, with 12 bases in the middle. The CDR3 spells CASSQPTSGNEQFF. The CDR3, as DNA: TGCGCCAGCAGCCAACCTACATCTGGGAATGAGCAGTTCTTC.

This rearrangement joins TRBV10-2 to TRBJ2-1, with D hard to call. This CDR3 region has 14 residues. Germline values: CDR1 WSHSY, CDR2 SAAADI. Trimming removed 3 bases from V and 3 bases from J, with 9 bases in between. CDR3 in amino acids: CASSESPRYNEQFF. CDR3 bases: TGCGCCAGCAGTGAATCCCCCCGCTACAATGAGCAGTTCTTC.

Comment on this clonotype: Relative to the germline gene, one junction end is altered; a read error may explain this. The genes are TRBV7-9 and TRBJ1-1; 7 bases are shared with TRBD1. This CDR3 has 13 amino acids. Germline-derived CDR1 and CDR2 are SEHNR and FQNEAQ (reference sequence). The CDR3 is CARSLQGSTEAFF. In DNA form, the CDR3 reads TGTGCCCGCAGCCTACAGGGGAGTACTGAAGCTTTCTTT.

Concerning this clonotype: Since a much larger clone is just one base distant, this may be a read error. The chain employs TRBV7-8 and TRBJ1-2; D is unresolved. The CDR3 is 12 amino acids. Germline V lookup: CDR1 SGHVS, CDR2 FQNEAQ. With 3 bases removed from V and 12 bases from J, the gap between germline ends came to 14 bases. CDR3 DNA: TGTGCCAGCAGCTTCCAAGCGGGGTTCCACACCTTC. Residues: CASSFQAGFHTF.

The rearrangement joins TRBV12-5 to TRBJ2-1; 10 bases line up with TRBD1. V lost 3 bases, J lost 6 bases, and 5 bases stayed unmatched. CDR1 and CDR2 (germline): LGHNT, FRNRAP. This CDR3 is built from 15 residues. The DNA of the CDR3 is TGTGCTAGTGGTTTAGGGACAGGGGTAGGCAATGAGCAGTTCTTC. It encodes CASGLGTGVGNEQFF.

Concerning this clonotype: A much more abundant neighbour one base away suggests this may be a read error. The gene calls are TRBV9 and TRBJ1-1; TRBD1 matches at 7 bases. The CDR3 has 16 residues. CDR1 and CDR2 from the germline V gene are SGDLS and YYNGEE. V shed 4 bases and J 9 bases; nucleotides not matched to a gene: 18. In DNA form, the CDR3 reads TGTGCCAGCAGCACCCCACCTTTCCGGGACAGAGGTAAAGCTTTCTTT. It encodes CASSTPPFRDRGKAFF.

Remarks on this clonotype: Because it lacks the conserved phenylalanine or tryptophan at the end, this CDR3 is likely a read error. The genes are TRBV20-1 and TRBJ2-1; 11 nucleotides agree with TRBD2. The CDR3 is made up of 14 amino acids. Germline-derived CDR1 and CDR2 are DFQATT and SNEGSKA (reference sequence). Losses at the gene ends were 7 bases for V and 4 bases for J; bases not matched to a gene: 6. In nucleotides, the CDR3 is TGCAGTGTTGGGACTAGCGGAGCTTACAATGAGCAGTTCCTC. This encodes CSVGTSGAYNEQFL.

This clonotype was detected only a few times. The chain couples TRBV12-3 or TRBV12-4 to TRBJ1-4; no clear D. The V gene lost 2 bases and the J gene lost 11 bases, with 15 bases spanning the gap. The CDR3 contains 14 residues. CDR3 sequence reads: CASSLSASDGKLFF. As DNA, the CDR3 is TGTGCCAGCAGTTTATCTGCGAGTGATGGGAAACTGTTTTTT.

In regard to this clonotype: Its ends do not fully match the called genes, so a read error is possible. The chain is built from TRBV11-1 and TRBJ1-1; D gene unclear. This CDR3 is built from 16 residues. From germline, CDR1 is SGHAT and CDR2 FQDESV (reference sequence). The CDR3 protein is CAGSLAIPGEPHEAFF. CDR3 coding DNA: TGTGCCGGCAGTTTAGCGATCCCCGGGGAGCCGCATGAAGCTTTCTTT. The full variable domain, with the rest looked up from reference TRBV11-1 and TRBJ1-1, is EAEVAQSPRYKITEKSQAVAFWCDPISGHATLYWYRQILGQGPELLVQFQDESVVDDSQLPKDRFSAERLKGVDSTLKIQPAELGDSAMYLCAGSLAIPGEPHEAFFGQGTRLTVV.